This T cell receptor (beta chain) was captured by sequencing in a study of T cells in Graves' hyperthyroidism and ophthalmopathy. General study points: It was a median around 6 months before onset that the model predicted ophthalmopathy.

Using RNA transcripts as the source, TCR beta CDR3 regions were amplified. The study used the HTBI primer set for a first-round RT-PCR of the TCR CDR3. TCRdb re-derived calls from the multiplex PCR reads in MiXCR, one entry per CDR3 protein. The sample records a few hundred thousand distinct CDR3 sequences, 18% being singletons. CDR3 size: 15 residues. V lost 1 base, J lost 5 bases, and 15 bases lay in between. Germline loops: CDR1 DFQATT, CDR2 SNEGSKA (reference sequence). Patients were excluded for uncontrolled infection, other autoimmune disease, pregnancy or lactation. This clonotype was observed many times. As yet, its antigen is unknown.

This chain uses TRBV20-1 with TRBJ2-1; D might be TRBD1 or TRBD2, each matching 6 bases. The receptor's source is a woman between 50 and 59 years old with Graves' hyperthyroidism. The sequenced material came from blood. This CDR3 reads CSARGMGGQDNEQFF. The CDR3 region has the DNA TGCAGTGCTAGAGGGATGGGGGGCCAGGACAATGAGCAGTTCTTC.